The 21 T cell receptor beta chains given below trace back to one sample, sequenced in a study of blood T cell repertoires in COVID-19. This table comes from immunoSEQ multiplex PCR, and its TCRdb copy is limited to in-frame clones, with some not included. The sample lists about 210,000 clones, around 81% occurring once. The sequencing input was PBMCs or T cells enriched from blood (not recorded which). All receptors come from a woman in her forties or fifties with acute COVID-19.

The chain is built from TRBV5-4 and TRBJ2-1, with 10 nucleotides matching TRBD2. The CDR3 runs 18 residues. J lost 5 bases, V lost 4 bases, and 15 bases had no gene match. CDR1 SGHNT and CDR2 YYREEE come from the germline V gene (reference sequence). CDR3 DNA sequence: TGTGCCAGCAGCCCCGGGTCGAGCGGGAGGGCCCCTAACAATGAGCAGTTCTTC. It translates to CASSPGSSGRAPNNEQFF.

The V call is TRBV4-1, the J call TRBJ2-7; 11 nucleotides agree with TRBD1. Germline CDR1 MGHRA, CDR2 YSYEKL. This CDR3 is 18 amino acids long. V lost 5 bases to trimming and J lost 0 bases; unmatched junction nucleotides: 12. CDR3 DNA: TGCGCCAGCAGCTTACGTATTACAGGACAGGGGGCCTCCTACGAGCAGTACTTC. Amino acid sequence: CASSLRITGQGASYEQYF.

The gene calls are TRBV5-1 and TRBJ1-6; no clear D. V was cut by 1 base and J by 8 bases, with 4 bases left in between. The germline V gene encodes CDR1 SGHRS and CDR2 YFSETQ. This CDR3 comprises 12 residues. The CDR3: CASSLLDSPLHF. As DNA, the CDR3 is TGCGCCAGCAGCTTGCTAGATTCACCCCTCCACTTT.

The chain links TRBV5-1 to TRBJ2-7, with 7 nucleotides matching TRBD1. CDR3 length: 13 residues. CDR1 is SGHRS and CDR2 is YFSETQ in the germline V gene. Unmatched junction bases numbered 2, after V lost 0 bases and J lost 5 bases. The CDR3 DNA is TGCGCCAGCAGCTTGGCCGGGACAGACGAGCAGTACTTC. Translated, it gives CASSLAGTDEQYF.

The J gene is TRBJ2-7, the V gene TRBV25-1, with TRBD1 as a possible D gene (6 bases). Trimming pared 4 bases from V and 3 bases from J, leaving 19 bases between. This CDR3 is 16 amino acids long. Germline CDR1 and CDR2: MGHDK and SYGVNS. Here the CDR3 reads CASSAIPPEGVYEQYF. CDR3 in DNA: TGTGCCAGCAGTGCAATCCCACCTGAGGGGGTCTACGAGCAGTACTTC.

V usage is TRBV7-9 and J usage is TRBJ2-1, with 10 bases aligning to TRBD2. The germline gives CDR1 SEHNR, CDR2 FQNEAQ (reference sequence). The CDR3 covers 16 residues. After removal of 2 bases from V and 4 bases from J, the junction contained 5 bases not matched to a gene. CDR3 coding DNA: TGTGCCAGCAGCTTATTTCTTAGCGGGGGGTACAATGAGCAGTTCTTC. Amino acid sequence: CASSLFLSGGYNEQFF.

This clone turned up a few times. The chain links TRBV18 to TRBJ1-6, with 8 bases matching TRBD1. Germline V gene data show CDR1 as KGHSH and CDR2 as LQKENI. The CDR3 totals 15 residues. The J segment lost 9 bases and the V segment lost 5 bases, leaving 9 bases of the junction unmatched. CDR3 sequence reads: CASSTGQGIGSPLHF. In DNA form, the CDR3 reads TGTGCCAGCTCAACAGGACAGGGAATAGGTTCACCCCTCCACTTT.

The gene calls are TRBV3-1 (or the pseudogene TRBV3-2) and TRBJ2-6; D unclear. V dropped 4 bases and J dropped 0 bases, with 7 bases sitting between them. The CDR3 covers 15 residues. Germline assignment: CDR1 LGHDT and CDR2 YNNKEL (reference sequence). This CDR3 is CASSLQVSGANVLTF. In DNA form, the CDR3 reads TGTGCCAGCAGCCTCCAGGTCTCTGGGGCCAACGTCCTGACTTTC.

This sequence joins TRBV19 and TRBJ1-1, with D uncertain. CDR1 LNHDA and CDR2 SQIVND come from the germline V gene (reference sequence). V was shortened by 3 bases and J by 0 bases, with 11 bases between the two germline ends. The CDR3 covers 15 residues. The chain's CDR3 is CASSIVGNLNTEAFF. The DNA of the CDR3 is TGTGCCAGTAGTATTGTCGGGAACCTGAACACTGAAGCTTTCTTT. The full variable domain, in which reference TRBV19 and TRBJ1-1 provide the parts outside the CDR3, is DGGITQSPKYLFRKEGQNVTLSCEQNLNHDAMYWYRQDPGQGLRLIYYSQIVNDFQKGDIAEGYSVSREKKESFPLTVTSAQKNPTAFYLCASSIVGNLNTEAFFGQGTRLTVV.

The chain uses TRBV28 and TRBJ2-1; D not resolved. V lost 3 bases to trimming and J lost 9 bases, with 12 bases between them. Germline V gene data show CDR1 as MDHEN and CDR2 as SYDVKM. The CDR3 has 13 amino acids. The CDR3 sequence is CASSLSQFGEQFF. The DNA of the CDR3 is TGTGCCAGCAGTTTGAGCCAATTTGGTGAGCAGTTCTTC.

This clone was counted once. The chain carries TRBV7-8 and TRBJ2-5; 7 bases map to TRBD1. After removal of 4 bases from V and 0 bases from J, the junction contained 2 bases not matched to a gene. Germline lookup yields CDR1 SGHVS and CDR2 FQNEAQ. The CDR3 totals 14 residues. The CDR3 nucleotides are TGTGCCAGCAGCTCGGGGACAGACCAAGAGACCCAGTACTTC. The encoded protein is CASSSGTDQETQYF. Complete variable domain (other parts from reference TRBV7-8 and TRBJ2-5): GAGVSQSPRYKVAKRGQDVALRCDPISGHVSLFWYQQALGQGPEFLTYFQNEAQLDKSGLPSDRFFAERPEGSVSTLKIQRTQQEDSAVYLCASSSGTDQETQYFGPGTRLLVL.

This chain joins TRBV10-3 and TRBJ2-7, with 8 bases aligning to TRBD2. In germline, CDR1 is ENHRY, CDR2 SYGVKD. The trim removed 3 bases at V and 5 bases at J, leaving 9 bases unmatched. The CDR3 consists of 15 residues. The CDR3 nucleotides read TGTGCCATCAGTGACCCCGGACTAGCTACCGACGAGCAGTACTTC. Encoded protein: CAISDPGLATDEQYF.

The rearrangement links TRBV29-1 to TRBJ2-2, with D possibly being TRBD1 (6 bases). CDR1 is SQVTM, CDR2 ANQGSEA, per germline. The CDR3 is made up of 13 amino acids. DNA of the CDR3: TGCACGGGACAATTAACGAACACCGGGGAGCTGTTTTTT. Its translation: CTGQLTNTGELFF.

The count of this clone is one. The chain uses TRBV7-2 and TRBJ1-1; D call uncertain. Germline CDR1 SGHTA, CDR2 FQGNSA. V was pared by 4 bases and J by 11 bases, with 14 bases between. The CDR3 extends over 12 amino acids. The chain's CDR3 is CASSSQRVVAFF. CDR3 in DNA: TGTGCCAGCAGCTCCCAGCGGGTGGTCGCTTTCTTT.

The CDR3 sequence is CASSFGVIGNQPQHF. Written as DNA, the CDR3 is TGCGCCAGCAGTTTCGGGGTTATAGGCAATCAGCCCCAGCATTTT. This chain connects TRBV10-2 to TRBJ1-5; D is unclear. CDR3 length: 15 amino acids. With 5 bases removed from V and 2 bases from J, the gap between germline ends came to 13 bases. Germline lookup yields CDR1 WSHSY and CDR2 SAAADI.

This chain uses TRBV6-5 with TRBJ1-6; TRBD1 matches at 7 bases. Germline trimming cut 7 bases from V and 7 bases from J; bases unmatched to any gene: 10. The germline gives CDR1 MNHEY, CDR2 SVGAGI. This CDR3 contains 15 residues. CDR3 in amino acids: CASTTGVGMNSPLHF. The CDR3 nucleotides read TGTGCCAGCACCACAGGGGTGGGGATGAATTCACCCCTCCACTTT.

As concerns this clone: Sequence at one end of the junction differs from germline and may be a read error. The rearrangement links TRBV28 to TRBJ1-5, with 7 positions matching TRBD1. CDR1 MDHEN and CDR2 SYDVKM come from the germline V gene. The CDR3 loop spans 15 amino acids. This CDR3 reads CASSLTGTATPGVLF. The CDR3, as DNA: TGTGCCAGCAGTTTAACCGGGACAGCGACTCCCGGGGTCCTTTTT.

The table lists this clone with a count of one. This chain uses TRBV5-1 with TRBJ2-1, with a weak D call TRBD2 (6 bases). Germline CDR1 and CDR2: SGHRS and YFSETQ. V lost 1 base and J 0 bases, leaving 11 bases between the germline ends. CDR3 length: 16 amino acids. The CDR3 here is CASSLSSGLSYNEQFF. The CDR3 DNA follows: TGCGCCAGCAGCTTGAGTAGCGGACTCTCCTACAATGAGCAGTTCTTC. Supplemented by reference TRBV5-1 and TRBJ2-1, the full variable domain reads KAGVTQTPRYLIKTRGQQVTLSCSPISGHRSVSWYQQTPGQGLQFLFEYFSETQRNKGNFPGRFSGRQFSNSRSEMNVSTLELGDSALYLCASSLSSGLSYNEQFFGPGTRLTVL.

CDR3 amino acids: CASSLGGFDLDEQFF. CDR3 sequence (DNA): TGTGCCAGCAGCTTGGGGGGGTTTGATTTAGATGAGCAGTTCTTC. The gene calls are TRBV6-2 or TRBV6-3 and TRBJ2-1; 7 bases map to TRBD2. CDR3 length: 15 amino acids. V was clipped by 6 bases and J by 8 bases; unmatched bases: 13. The germline gives CDR1 MNHEY, CDR2 SVGEGT.

This chain links TRBV7-2 with TRBJ1-2, with 7 bases identical to TRBD1. CDR3 length equals 13 residues. CDR1 and CDR2 from the germline V gene are SGHTA and FQGNSA. V was pared by 7 bases and J by 7 bases, with 9 bases of the junction left unmatched. CDR3 sequence reads: CASTSGGKGGYTF. The CDR3 DNA is TGTGCCAGCACCTCAGGGGGGAAGGGTGGCTACACCTTC.

This clone was seen a few times. The genes are TRBV28 and TRBJ2-1; 10 nucleotides match TRBD2. The CDR3 is 15 residues long. Looked up from germline, CDR1 is MDHEN and CDR2 is SYDVKM. With 5 bases clipped from V and 6 bases from J, the junction kept 7 bases outside the gene matches. CDR3 amino acids: CASSIGSGGINEQFF. The CDR3 DNA follows: TGTGCCAGCAGTATAGGTAGCGGGGGGATCAATGAGCAGTTCTTC. Looking up the rest from reference TRBV28 and TRBJ2-1 gives the full variable domain: DVKVTQSSRYLVKRTGEKVFLECVQDMDHENMFWYRQDPGLGLRLIYFSYDVKMKEKGDIPEGYSVSREKKERFSLILESASTNQTSMYLCASSIGSGGINEQFFGPGTRLTVL.